This TCR beta chain was observed in a study of PD-1 blockade in classical Hodgkin lymphoma. This CDR3 contains 15 residues. The V and J ends lost 5 bases and 6 bases, in that order; junction bases with no gene match: 7. Germline CDR1 and CDR2: SEHNR and FQNEAQ (reference sequence). With regard to this clone: As yet, its antigen is unknown.

Broader study findings: At baseline, newly diagnosed patients reportedly showed less TCR diversity than healthy donors. Although disease activity or prior therapy may be involved, causes of the repertoire differences remain undefined. Newly diagnosed and completely responding patients shared comparable baseline diversity.

Every patient was affected by relapse after autologous stem cell transplantation, while exposure to brentuximab vedotin was not uniform. Repertoires were generated with immunoSEQ multiplex PCR, while TCRdb's copy carries only in-frame clones and drops some. The repertoire holds approximately 27,000 clones, with just over 85% as singletons. The chain is built from TRBV7-9 and TRBJ2-2, with 9 bases matching TRBD1. The receptor's source is a human donor with classical Hodgkin lymphoma. Sequenced material: peripheral blood mononuclear cells (PBMCs), taken at baseline. CDR3 residues: CASSPGTGSPGELFF. CDR3 nucleotides: TGTGCCAGCAGCCCTGGGACAGGGTCACCCGGGGAGCTGTTTTTT.